This T cell receptor beta chain was sequenced during a study of T-cell reconstitution after alpha-beta-depleted transplantation in children. Study results and limitations: Alpha-beta T cells present about two months after transplant were reported to originate from several hundred expanded graft clones. TCRbeta diversity was high at day 60 in some patients (a result of surviving recipient T cells and thymic progenitors). Diversity and T-cell counts at one year after transplant derived mostly from new T cells.

This clonotype has at least ten counts. The antigen remains unidentified. The ends were cut back, 4 bases at V and 1 base at J, with 5 bases in the middle. CDR3 size: 12 residues. The germline V gene has CDR1 DFQATT and CDR2 SNEGSKA (reference sequence). The TCRbeta library was prepared with unique molecular identifiers. TCRdb re-called the PCR reads through MiXCR, storing one row per CDR3 protein. The data contain about 500,000 distinct CDR3 sequences, about 10% of them seen just once; the ten biggest clones take up 14%. V is TRBV20-1 and J is TRBJ2-1; D unclear. The sample was PBMCs, mostly from graft donor cells, taken 180 days after TCRalphabeta/CD19-depleted stem cell transplant. The receptor comes from a female patient aged 2-9 years who had a stem cell transplant for aplastic anemia, so the T cells may come from the graft donor. The CDR3 DNA reads as TGCAGTGCTATTGTTTCCTACAATGAGCAGTTCTTC. Translating gives CSAIVSYNEQFF.